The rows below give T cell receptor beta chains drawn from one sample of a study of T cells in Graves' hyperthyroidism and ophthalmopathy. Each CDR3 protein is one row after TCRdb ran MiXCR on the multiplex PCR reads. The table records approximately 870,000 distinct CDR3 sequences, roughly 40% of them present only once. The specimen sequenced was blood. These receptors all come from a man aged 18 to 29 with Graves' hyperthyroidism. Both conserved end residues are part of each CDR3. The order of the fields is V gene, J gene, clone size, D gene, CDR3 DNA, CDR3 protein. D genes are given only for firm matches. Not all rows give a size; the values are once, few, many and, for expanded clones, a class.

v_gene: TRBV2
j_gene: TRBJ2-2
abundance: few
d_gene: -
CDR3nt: TGTGCCAGCAGTGAACAGGAGGGCGCGCGGGAGCTGTTTTTT
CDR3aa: CASSEQEGARELFF

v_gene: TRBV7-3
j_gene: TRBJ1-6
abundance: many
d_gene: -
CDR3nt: TGTGCCAGCAGCTACTCCGGGACTGGATATTCACCCCTCCACTTT
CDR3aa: CASSYSGTGYSPLHF

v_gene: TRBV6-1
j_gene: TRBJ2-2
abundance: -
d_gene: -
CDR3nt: TGTGCCAGCACCACGAACAGGACCGGGGAGCTGTTTTTT
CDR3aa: CASTTNRTGELFF

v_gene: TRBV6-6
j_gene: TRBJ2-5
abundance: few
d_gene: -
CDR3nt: TGTGCCAGCAGTTACGGGGCCGAAACCCAGTACTTC
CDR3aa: CASSYGAETQYF

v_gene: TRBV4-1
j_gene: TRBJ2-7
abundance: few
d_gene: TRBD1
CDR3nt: TGCGCCAGCAGCCTCATTTCCGGGACAGGAGGCTACGAGCAGTACTTC
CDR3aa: CASSLISGTGGYEQYF

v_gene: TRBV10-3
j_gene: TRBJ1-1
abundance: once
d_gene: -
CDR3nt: TGTGCCAGCAGTCCCTCAGTAGGTACCCTTAACACTGAAGCTTTCTTT
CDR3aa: CASSPSVGTLNTEAFF

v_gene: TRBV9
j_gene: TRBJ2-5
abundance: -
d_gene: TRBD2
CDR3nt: TGTGCCAGCAGCGCCGGGACTAGCGGGAGTAGGCAAGAGACCCAGTACTTC
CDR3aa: CASSAGTSGSRQETQYF

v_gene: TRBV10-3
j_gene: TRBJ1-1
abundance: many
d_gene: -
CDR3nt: TGTGCCATCAGTGAGGGGGTCATGAACACTGAAGCTTTCTTT
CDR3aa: CAISEGVMNTEAFF

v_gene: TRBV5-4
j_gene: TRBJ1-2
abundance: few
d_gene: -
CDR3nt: TGTGCCCAGCCAGGCTATGGCTACACCTTC
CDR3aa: CAQPGYGYTF

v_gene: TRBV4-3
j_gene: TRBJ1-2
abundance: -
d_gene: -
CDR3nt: TGCGCCAGCAGCCAAGATTCGGAGGGAGGTGATGGCTACACCTTC
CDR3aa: CASSQDSEGGDGYTF

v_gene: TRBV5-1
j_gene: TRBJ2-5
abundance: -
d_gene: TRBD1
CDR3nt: TGCGCCAGCAAAGACAGGGCATTAGAGACCCAGTACTTC
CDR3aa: CASKDRALETQYF

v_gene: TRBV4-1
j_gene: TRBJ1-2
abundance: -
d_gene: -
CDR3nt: TGCGCCAGCAGCCAAGATCGGGACAACTGGGGCTACACCTTC
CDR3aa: CASSQDRDNWGYTF

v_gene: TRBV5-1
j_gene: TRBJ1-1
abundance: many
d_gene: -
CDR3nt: TGCGCCAGCAGCTTGGATCGCGGCAGCGAGAACACTGAAGCTTTCTTT
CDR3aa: CASSLDRGSENTEAFF

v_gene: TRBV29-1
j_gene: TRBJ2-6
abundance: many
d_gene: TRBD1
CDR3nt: TGCAGCGTCACAGCACAGGGGGCGCAGGCCGGGGCCAACGTCCTGACTTTC
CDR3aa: CSVTAQGAQAGANVLTF

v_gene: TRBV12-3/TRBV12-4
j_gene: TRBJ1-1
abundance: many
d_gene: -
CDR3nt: TGTGCCAGCAGTTTAACGCGCACTGAAGCTTTCTTT
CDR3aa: CASSLTRTEAFF

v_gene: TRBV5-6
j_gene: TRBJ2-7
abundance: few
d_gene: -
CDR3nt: TGTGCCAGCAGCACCCTCGTGGCAGGGAACACCTACGAGCAGTACTTC
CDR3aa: CASSTLVAGNTYEQYF

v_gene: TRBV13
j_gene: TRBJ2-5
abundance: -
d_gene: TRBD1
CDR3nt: TGTGCCAGCAGCTTAGACCCAACAGGGGGCGAGGAGACCCAGTACTTC
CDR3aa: CASSLDPTGGEETQYF

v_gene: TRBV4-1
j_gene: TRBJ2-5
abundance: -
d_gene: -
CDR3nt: TGCGCCAGCAGCCAAGATTGGGCTAGCTACGAGACCCAGTACTTC
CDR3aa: CASSQDWASYETQYF

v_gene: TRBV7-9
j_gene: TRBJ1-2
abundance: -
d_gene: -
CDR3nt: TGTGCCAGCAGCTCTGAAATGACGGATGGCTACACCTTC
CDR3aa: CASSSEMTDGYTF

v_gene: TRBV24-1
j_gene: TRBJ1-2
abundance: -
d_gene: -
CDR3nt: TGTGCCACCAGTGATTTGGGCAGGGCATATGGCTACACCTTC
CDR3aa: CATSDLGRAYGYTF

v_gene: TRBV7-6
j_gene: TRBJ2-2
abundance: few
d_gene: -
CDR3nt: TGTGCCAGCAGCTTAGTCCCCGGGACGAACACCGGGGAGCTGTTTTTT
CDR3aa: CASSLVPGTNTGELFF

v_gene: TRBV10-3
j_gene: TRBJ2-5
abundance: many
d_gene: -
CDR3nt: TGTGCCATCAGTGAGGCTAGCAAGACCCAGTACTTC
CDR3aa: CAISEASKTQYF

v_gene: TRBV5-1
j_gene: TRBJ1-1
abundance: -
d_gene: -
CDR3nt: TGCGCCAGCAGCGCTACCCAGGGTGCTGAAGCTTTCTTT
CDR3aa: CASSATQGAEAFF

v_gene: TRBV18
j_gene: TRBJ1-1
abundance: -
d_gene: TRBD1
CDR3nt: TGTGCCAGCTCACTGGCCGACAGGGACACTGAAGCTTTCTTT
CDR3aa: CASSLADRDTEAFF

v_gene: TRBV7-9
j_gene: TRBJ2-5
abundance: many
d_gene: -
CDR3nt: TGTGCCAGCAGCTTATTGACAGCATACCAAGAGACCCAGTACTTC
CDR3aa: CASSLLTAYQETQYF

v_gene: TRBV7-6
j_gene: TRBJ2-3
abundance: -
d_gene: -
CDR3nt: TGTGCCAGCAGCCTTAACTGGGGGGATACGCAGTATTTT
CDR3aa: CASSLNWGDTQYF

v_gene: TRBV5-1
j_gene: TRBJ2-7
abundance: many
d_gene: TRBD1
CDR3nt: TGCGCCAGCAGCTCCGGGACAGCCACCCTCGAGCAGTACTTC
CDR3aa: CASSSGTATLEQYF

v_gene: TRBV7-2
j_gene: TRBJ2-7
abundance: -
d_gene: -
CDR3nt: TGCGCCAGCAGCCAAACTGGGGCATCGCTCTCCTACGAGCAGTACTTC
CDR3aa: CASSQTGASLSYEQYF

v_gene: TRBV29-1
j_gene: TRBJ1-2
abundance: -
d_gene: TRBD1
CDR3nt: TGCAGCGTAAGTCAGGGACAGGGAAAGAGAGGCTACACCTTC
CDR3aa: CSVSQGQGKRGYTF

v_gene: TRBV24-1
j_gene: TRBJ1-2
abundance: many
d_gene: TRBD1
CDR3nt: TGTGCCACAGTCGAGAGTACAGGGGGCCATGGCTACACCTTC
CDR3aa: CATVESTGGHGYTF

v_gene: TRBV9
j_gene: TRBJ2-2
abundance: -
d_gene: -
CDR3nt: TGTGCCAGCAGCGTAGTCCCGGACTCTAACACCGGGGAGCTGTTTTTT
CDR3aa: CASSVVPDSNTGELFF

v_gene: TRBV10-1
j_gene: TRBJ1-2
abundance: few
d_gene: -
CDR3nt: TGTGCCAGCAGCCATTTAGAGCCACCTGGCTACACCTTC
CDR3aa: CASSHLEPPGYTF

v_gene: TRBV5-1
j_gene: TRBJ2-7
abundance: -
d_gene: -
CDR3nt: TGCGCCAGCAGCTTGGACCTACCGGGCGAGCAGTACTTC
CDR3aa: CASSLDLPGEQYF

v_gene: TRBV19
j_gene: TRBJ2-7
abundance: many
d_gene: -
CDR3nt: TGTGCCAGTAGTATATCAGCGACACCTCACTACGAGCAGTACTTC
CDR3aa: CASSISATPHYEQYF

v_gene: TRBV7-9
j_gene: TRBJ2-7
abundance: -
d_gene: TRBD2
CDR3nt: TGTGCCAGCAGCTTGGGAGCGGGACCCTTCTACGAGCAGTACTTC
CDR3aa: CASSLGAGPFYEQYF